The 11 T cell receptor beta chains below were found in one sample sequenced in a study of blood T cell repertoires in COVID-19. TCRdb's table, derived via immunoSEQ multiplex PCR, lists solely in-frame clones and lacks some. The sample consists of about 360,000 clones, about 88% of them appearing once. Sequenced: peripheral blood. These receptors all stem from a human donor in a cohort sampled during active COVID-19.

This clone was seen a few times. This chain uses TRBV7-2 with TRBJ1-5; tentative D call: TRBD1 (6 bases). V was trimmed by 1 base and J by 2 bases, leaving 9 bases between them. Germline values: CDR1 SGHTA, CDR2 FQGNSA. The CDR3 length is 15 residues. The CDR3 DNA follows: TGTGCCAGCAGCTTAGAAGGGGGGGGCAATCAGCCCCAGCATTTT. Residues: CASSLEGGGNQPQHF.

J is TRBJ1-5 and V is TRBV11-2, with D possibly being TRBD1 (6 bases). The CDR3 sequence is 15 residues long. The germline V gene encodes CDR1 SGHAT and CDR2 FQNNGV. The V end lost 1 base, the J end lost 1 base, and 8 bases lay between the germline ends. CDR3 amino acids: CASSLGQGSNQPQHF. CDR3 nucleotide sequence: TGTGCCAGCAGCTTAGGGCAGGGGAGCAATCAGCCCCAGCATTTT.

The V call is TRBV6-6, the J call TRBJ1-1, with unresolved D. Trimming left V 2 bases short and J 1 base short, with 8 bases between. The CDR3 extends over 14 amino acids. Looked up from germline, CDR1 is MNHNY and CDR2 is SVGAGI (reference sequence). This chain's CDR3 is CASSYAQQNTEAFF. CDR3 sequence (DNA): TGTGCCAGCAGTTACGCACAGCAGAACACTGAAGCTTTCTTT.

The chain couples TRBV6-4 to TRBJ2-2; 11 positions match TRBD1. The V gene end was trimmed by 4 bases and the J gene end by 6 bases; junction bases not matched to a gene: 7. The CDR3 consists of 16 residues. Germline CDR1 MRHNA, CDR2 SNTAGT. The CDR3 DNA reads as TGTGCCAGCAGTGCAAACCCGGGACAGGGGGCCGGGGAGCTGTTTTTT. Residues: CASSANPGQGAGELFF.

The chain uses TRBV6-5 and TRBJ1-4; 9 bases agree with TRBD1. CDR1 is MNHEY, CDR2 SVGAGI, per germline. The V and J ends lost 4 bases and 8 bases, in that order; junction bases with no gene match: 11. The CDR3 is 16 residues long. The CDR3 DNA reads TGTGCCAGCAGTTTCGGGACAGGGAGTAGATTGGAAAAACTGTTTTTT. Translated: CASSFGTGSRLEKLFF.

The CDR3 spells CASSHELHRAGPWETQYF. CDR3 sequence (DNA): TGCGCCAGCAGCCACGAGCTGCACAGGGCCGGACCGTGGGAGACCCAGTACTTC. The V and J genes are TRBV4-1 and TRBJ2-5, with a weak D call TRBD1 (6 bases). CDR1 and CDR2 from the germline V gene are MGHRA and YSYEKL. Trimming shortened V by 3 bases and J by 5 bases, and 25 bases separated the two germline ends. The CDR3 length is 18 residues.

The sample holds a few counts of this clone. J is TRBJ1-4 and V is TRBV6-1; tentative D call: TRBD1 (5 bases). In germline, CDR1 is MNHNS, CDR2 SASEGT. With 0 bases removed from V and 14 bases from J, the gap between germline ends came to 19 bases. There are 15 residues in the CDR3. The CDR3 protein is CASSEADSPMNPLFF. The CDR3 DNA reads as TGTGCCAGCAGTGAAGCTGACAGTCCTATGAATCCGCTGTTTTTT.

This sequence joins TRBV5-1 and TRBJ2-3; possible D gene TRBD2, 7 bases. The CDR3 is 15 residues long. Looked up from germline, CDR1 is SGHRS and CDR2 is YFSETQ. V shed 0 bases and J shed 6 bases, with 14 bases lying between them. The CDR3 reads CASSLDGGGEDTQYF. The DNA of the CDR3 is TGCGCCAGCAGCTTGGATGGAGGGGGGGAGGATACGCAGTATTTT.

The chain is built from TRBV7-6 and TRBJ1-3; D remains ambiguous. Germline assignment: CDR1 SGHVS and CDR2 FNYEAQ. Trimming pared 1 base from V and 6 bases from J, leaving 13 bases between. The CDR3 consists of 15 residues. The CDR3 reads CASSLEGLEENTIYF. The CDR3 DNA reads TGTGCCAGCAGCTTAGAAGGCCTTGAGGAAAACACCATATATTTT.

V usage is TRBV30 and J usage is TRBJ1-5; 11 bases fit TRBD1. CDR3 size: 17 residues. V was clipped by 0 bases and J by 7 bases; unmatched bases: 11. CDR1 and CDR2 from the germline V gene are GTSNPN and SVGIG (reference sequence). This chain's CDR3 is CAWSVDRGPPGRQPQHF. The CDR3 region has the DNA TGTGCCTGGAGTGTGGACAGGGGGCCGCCCGGACGACAGCCCCAGCATTTT. Based on the CDR3 plus reference TRBV30 and TRBJ1-5, the full variable domain is SQTIHQWPATLVQPVGSPLSLECTVEGTSNPNLYWYRQAAGRGLQLLFYSVGIGQISSEVPQNLSASRPQDRQFILSSKKLLLSDSGFYLCAWSVDRGPPGRQPQHFGDGTRLSIL.

CDR3 protein: CASSPSTSETQYF. The DNA of the CDR3 is TGTGCCAGCAGCCCCTCGACATCGGAGACCCAGTACTTC. This sequence joins TRBV3-1 (or the pseudogene TRBV3-2) and TRBJ2-5; no clear D gene. Germline loops: CDR1 LGHDT, CDR2 YNNKEL (reference sequence). Trimming took off 4 bases at V and 5 bases at J, with 11 bases between the two ends. The CDR3 contains 13 residues.